Below are 23 T cell receptor beta chains sequenced from a single sample in a study of blood T cell repertoires in COVID-19. Using immunoSEQ multiplex PCR, the repertoire was profiled, and TCRdb retains in-frame clones only, with some absent. The top ten hold around 8.4% of the sample, which has about 140,000 clones, roughly 84% seen once. Specimen: peripheral blood. Receptors originate from a woman in her sixties with acute or convalescent COVID-19.

The V and J genes are TRBV9 and TRBJ1-3; D might be TRBD1 (6 bases). The CDR3 consists of 17 residues. The germline V and J ends were trimmed by 1 base and 0 bases, with 14 bases remaining between them. CDR1 and CDR2 from the germline V gene are SGDLS and YYNGEE. CDR3: CASSVQGHRDSGNTIYF. CDR3 sequence (DNA): TGTGCCAGCAGCGTACAAGGGCACAGGGACTCTGGAAACACCATATATTTT.

J is TRBJ2-3 and V is TRBV4-3; perhaps TRBD2 as D (6 bases). Trimming removed 0 bases from V and 2 bases from J, with 15 bases in between. The CDR3 contains 17 residues. Germline V gives CDR1 LGHNA, CDR2 YSLEER. The CDR3 reads CASSQEGLATVTDTQYF. The CDR3, as DNA: TGCGCCAGCAGCCAAGAGGGACTGGCGACCGTCACAGATACGCAGTATTTT.

V gene TRBV14 combines with J gene TRBJ1-1, with 10 positions matching TRBD1. V was clipped by 3 bases and J by 4 bases; unmatched bases: 5. Germline V gene data show CDR1 as SGHDN and CDR2 as FVKESK. CDR3 size: 15 residues. The CDR3 protein is CASSQKRTGGTEAFF. Written as DNA, the CDR3 is TGTGCCAGCAGCCAGAAACGGACAGGGGGCACTGAAGCTTTCTTT. Filled out from reference TRBV14 and TRBJ1-1, the complete variable domain reads EAGVTQFPSHSVIEKGQTVTLRCDPISGHDNLYWYRRVMGKEIKFLLHFVKESKQDESGMPNNRFLAERTGGTYSTLKVQPAELEDSGVYFCASSQKRTGGTEAFFGQGTRLTVV.

This clone rates as medium-sized. The genes are TRBV30 and TRBJ2-7, with a weak D call TRBD1 (6 bases). Germline values: CDR1 GTSNPN, CDR2 SVGIG (reference sequence). CDR3 length equals 16 residues. V was trimmed by 2 bases and J by 3 bases, leaving 20 bases between them. As DNA, the CDR3 is TGTGCCTGGAGTCCCCCCGACGGAGTCAGGGGCTACGAGCAGTACTTC. Protein product: CAWSPPDGVRGYEQYF. The full variable domain, in which reference TRBV30 and TRBJ2-7 provide the parts outside the CDR3, is SQTIHQWPATLVQPVGSPLSLECTVEGTSNPNLYWYRQAAGRGLQLLFYSVGIGQISSEVPQNLSASRPQDRQFILSSKKLLLSDSGFYLCAWSPPDGVRGYEQYFGPGTRLTVT.

The rearrangement links TRBV11-3 to TRBJ1-1; 7 bases line up with TRBD1. The CDR3 spans 15 residues. Germline CDR1 SGHNT, CDR2 YENEEA. Trimming cost V 5 bases and J 0 bases; bases outside gene matches: 6. The CDR3 coding sequence is TGTGCCAGCAGCAAACAGGGGAGGATGAACACTGAAGCTTTCTTT. Its protein product is CASSKQGRMNTEAFF.

This rearrangement joins TRBV7-6 to TRBJ2-3, with TRBD2 matching over 12 bases. The V gene end was trimmed by 1 base and the J gene end by 4 bases; junction bases not matched to a gene: 9. Germline V lookup: CDR1 SGHVS, CDR2 FNYEAQ. The CDR3 is made up of 18 amino acids. For the CDR3, the DNA is TGTGCCAGCAGCTTAGTAGCGGCTAGCGGGGGGGCTGCAGATACGCAGTATTTT. This gives the protein CASSLVAASGGAADTQYF.

The chain links TRBV10-3 to TRBJ2-3; weak D call: TRBD2 (7 bases). The V end was cut by 9 bases, the J end by 0 bases, with 19 bases between. The CDR3 has 16 residues. CDR1 is ENHRY, CDR2 SYGVKD, per germline. The CDR3 sequence: CAIGAGASTSTDTQYF. In DNA, the CDR3 is TGTGCCATTGGGGCGGGGGCATCTACTAGCACAGATACGCAGTATTTT.

This clone was counted between two and nine times. This chain links TRBV4-1 with TRBJ2-7, with TRBD1 matching 10 bases. V gave up 2 bases and J gave up 2 bases; unmatched junction bases: 3. The germline V gene encodes CDR1 MGHRA and CDR2 YSYEKL. This CDR3 has 15 amino acids. CDR3 bases: TGCGCCAGCAGCCAAATCGGGACAGGGGCCTACGAGCAGTACTTC. This gives the protein CASSQIGTGAYEQYF.

This chain connects TRBV7-9 to TRBJ2-3; 9 bases align to TRBD2. CDR3 length: 15 residues. Per germline, CDR1 SEHNR and CDR2 FQNEAQ (reference sequence). V dropped 4 bases and J dropped 4; count of bases not matched to a gene: 6. CDR3 DNA: TGTGCCAGCAGCTACGCTAGCGGGAACCCAGATACGCAGTATTTT. This gives the protein CASSYASGNPDTQYF.

CDR3 in DNA: TGTGCCAGCGAGAGGTTTGGAAACACCATATATTTT. Translated: CASERFGNTIYF. The V and J genes are TRBV12-3 or TRBV12-4 and TRBJ1-3; no definite D call. The CDR3 is made up of 12 amino acids. Trimming removed 8 bases from V and 3 bases from J, with 8 bases in between.

A single count supports this clone. The genes are TRBV5-1 and TRBJ2-2, with 8 nucleotides matching TRBD2. J was trimmed by 6 bases and V by 9 bases; bases with no gene match: 10. There are 14 residues in the CDR3. Germline values: CDR1 SGHRS, CDR2 YFSETQ. This CDR3 is CATRGGGPPGELFF. The CDR3 nucleotides are TGCGCCACTCGCGGCGGGGGGCCCCCCGGGGAGCTGTTTTTT.

This clone came up once. Here the CDR3 reads CASMTSGGARDEQFF. CDR3 sequence (DNA): TGTGCCAGTATGACTAGCGGGGGGGCTAGGGATGAGCAGTTCTTC. The chain is built from TRBV19 and TRBJ2-1; 14 bases agree with TRBD2. The trim removed 7 bases at V and 8 bases at J, leaving 7 bases unmatched. There are 15 residues in the CDR3. The V gene's germline CDR1 is LNHDA and CDR2 SQIVND (reference sequence).

The rearrangement joins TRBV10-3 to TRBJ1-5; 9 bases are shared with TRBD1. The length of the CDR3 is 17 residues. Germline CDR1 and CDR2: ENHRY and SYGVKD. With V trimmed by 2 bases and J by 5 bases, 10 bases remained unmatched. The CDR3 bases are TGTGCCATCAGTGAGGACAGGGGGAACGACCTGCATCAGCCCCAGCATTTT. It codes for CAISEDRGNDLHQPQHF.

This clone was seen only a few times. The chain combines TRBV5-1 with TRBJ2-7; 9 bases are a match to TRBD1. CDR1 and CDR2 (germline): SGHRS, YFSETQ. V shed 1 base and J 0 bases; nucleotides not matched to a gene: 11. The CDR3 is made up of 18 amino acids. The CDR3: CASSLPSFSTGGSYEQYF. The CDR3 DNA sequence: TGCGCCAGCAGCTTGCCGTCCTTCTCGACAGGGGGCTCCTACGAGCAGTACTTC.

This sequence joins TRBV19 and TRBJ2-5; weak D call: TRBD2 (5 bases). Deletions cut 3 bases from V and 0 bases from J, with 8 bases between. This CDR3 is 14 amino acids long. Per the germline V gene, CDR1 is LNHDA and CDR2 is SQIVND (reference sequence). The CDR3 coding sequence is TGTGCCAGTAGTATTTTCGGGAACCAAGAGACCCAGTACTTC. This encodes CASSIFGNQETQYF. Full variable domain (rest looked up from reference TRBV19 and TRBJ2-5): DGGITQSPKYLFRKEGQNVTLSCEQNLNHDAMYWYRQDPGQGLRLIYYSQIVNDFQKGDIAEGYSVSREKKESFPLTVTSAQKNPTAFYLCASSIFGNQETQYFGPGTRLLVL.

The chain employs TRBV10-3 and TRBJ1-3; D might be TRBD1 (5 bases). V was trimmed by 6 bases and J by 8 bases, leaving 14 bases between them. Germline lookup yields CDR1 ENHRY and CDR2 SYGVKD. This CDR3 region has 13 residues. The CDR3 here is CAIRAQVWDTIYF. CDR3 bases: TGTGCCATCAGGGCACAGGTTTGGGACACCATATATTTT.

The J gene is TRBJ2-5, the V gene TRBV6-5, with D tentatively TRBD2 (5 bases). Trimming cost V 5 bases and J 1 base, with 5 bases left between them. The CDR3 runs to 12 residues. Germline V gene lookup returns CDR1 MNHEY and CDR2 SVGAGI. CDR3 sequence (DNA): TGTGCCAGCAGTCGGGGCCAAGAGACCCAGTACTTC. Its protein product is CASSRGQETQYF.

V and J are TRBV2 and TRBJ1-1; 7 bases are a match to TRBD1. Germline V lookup: CDR1 SNHLY, CDR2 FYNNEI. The CDR3 covers 16 residues. The junction had 9 bases not matched to a gene; V was cut back by 5 bases and J by 0 bases. The CDR3 loop is CASSPRGGGMNTEAFF. Written as DNA, the CDR3 is TGTGCCAGCAGTCCACGAGGGGGCGGGATGAACACTGAAGCTTTCTTT.

CDR3 bases: TGTGCCAGTAGTGTCGGGACAGGGAATGGCTACACCTTC. Its protein product is CASSVGTGNGYTF. The V and J genes are TRBV19 and TRBJ1-2, with 9 bases identical to TRBD1. J was trimmed by 6 bases and V by 5 bases; bases with no gene match: 4. The V gene's germline CDR1 is LNHDA and CDR2 SQIVND (reference sequence). The CDR3 totals 13 residues.

The chain has TRBV27 and TRBJ2-3; 8 bases agree with TRBD2. The CDR3 is made up of 17 amino acids. The J segment lost 1 base and the V segment lost 5 bases, leaving 11 bases of the junction unmatched. Germline V gene sequence: CDR1 MNHEY, CDR2 SMNVEV (reference sequence). CDR3 loop: CASSILSGGAGTDTQYF. The DNA for the CDR3 is TGTGCCAGCAGTATCCTTTCCGGGGGGGCAGGCACAGATACGCAGTATTTT.

Of note for this clone: One end of the junction is discordant with germline, which a read error may explain. V gene TRBV3-1 (or the pseudogene TRBV3-2) combines with J gene TRBJ2-7; maybe TRBD2 (5 bases). CDR1 and CDR2 from the germline V gene are LGHDT and YNNKEL (reference sequence). The CDR3 sequence is 13 residues long. CDR3 amino acids: CASSQWRQDHTTF. CDR3 DNA: TGTGCCAGCAGCCAATGGAGGCAAGACCATACGACCTTC.

This clone came up a few times. This chain joins TRBV14 and TRBJ2-3; a possible D gene is TRBD2 (6 bases). The germline gives CDR1 SGHDN, CDR2 FVKESK. V lost 6 bases to trimming and J lost 2 bases, with 12 bases between them. This CDR3 is 14 amino acids long. The CDR3 bases are TGTGCCAGCAGAGGGACTCCCTACACAGATACGCAGTATTTT. It translates to CASRGTPYTDTQYF.

This clone was observed a few times. V and J are TRBV15 and TRBJ1-5, with 8 bases matching TRBD1. J was trimmed by 0 bases and V by 3 bases; bases with no gene match: 7. CDR3 length equals 17 residues. Germline assignment: CDR1 LNHNV and CDR2 YYDKDF (reference sequence). In nucleotides, the CDR3 is TGTGCCACCAGCAGCGGACAGGGATCTTATAGCAATCAGCCCCAGCATTTT. As protein: CATSSGQGSYSNQPQHF.